This TCR beta chain stems from a study of blood T cell repertoires in COVID-19. About the research overall: In each case, the material was cDNA or gDNA derived from T cells, B-cell-depleted T cells, or PBMCs.

The germline V gene has CDR1 SEHNR and CDR2 FQNEAQ (reference sequence). The trim removed 5 bases at V and 5 bases at J, leaving 8 bases unmatched. The CDR3 is made up of 14 amino acids. The table came from immunoSEQ multiplex PCR; TCRdb's copy has only in-frame clones and leaves some out. The table has about 74,000 clones, 75% to 85% seen once. Sequenced: peripheral blood. The source of this sequence is a human donor in a cohort sampled during active COVID-19. This chain joins TRBV7-9 and TRBJ2-5; 7 nucleotides match TRBD2. CDR3 residues: CASSERGERETQYF. The CDR3 bases are TGTGCCAGCAGCGAACGGGGGGAACGGGAGACCCAGTACTTC.